This T cell receptor (beta chain) was identified in a study of beta chain features in type 1 diabetes. One heparinised draw, averaging roughly 100 mL, was taken per donor. Reverse transcribing all isolated RNA meant expressed TCRB transcripts were sequenced. This table comes from immunoSEQ multiplex PCR, and its TCRdb copy is limited to in-frame clones, with some not included. The sample records 200,000 to 300,000 clones, roughly a tenth being singletons. Study-level points and caveats: Compared with healthy donors, patients appeared to share more similar naive, central memory and regulatory TCRB repertoires. TCRB CDR3s from Type 1 diabetes patients were moderately but significantly shorter in all four CD4+ subsets. Since sequencing was performed on cDNA, cells with high TCR expression could be over-represented. Whether HLA type affects TCRB rearrangement stayed undetermined in the present work.

Worth noting for this clone: Antigen: not known.

Germline V gives CDR1 DFQATT, CDR2 SNEGSKA (reference sequence). Trimming stripped 3 bases from V and 4 bases from J, with 6 bases between. This CDR3 contains 11 residues. The sample comprised naive CD4+ T cells from blood. The rearrangement links TRBV20-1 to TRBJ1-1; D is unclear. This receptor was taken from a man aged 25-40 years with type 1 diabetes. The CDR3 DNA reads TGCAGTGCTAGGGCTCTCACTGAAGCTTTCTTT. Translated: CSARALTEAFF.